Shown below are 24 T cell receptor beta chains from a single sample sequenced in a study of blood T cell repertoires in COVID-19 (dated by TCRdb to about 2020). Libraries were built with the immunoSEQ multiplex PCR assay. TCRdb carries this immuneACCESS record with in-frame sequences only. Its versions omit some clonotypes, under half of them owing to an unresolved V gene in the studies checked, with the rest unexplained. Here the sample has hundreds of thousands of clones; about four fifths occur a single time. The ten largest clones capture about 3.6% of the sample. The sequenced sample consisted of PBMCs or T cells enriched from blood (not recorded which). These receptors all stem from a woman aged 35 to 49 who had been exposed to COVID-19.

The V call is TRBV7-3, the J call TRBJ2-2; a weak D match, TRBD2 (6 bases). Germline assignment: CDR1 SGHTA and CDR2 FQGTGA. CDR3 size: 14 residues. Trimming pared 5 bases from V and 5 bases from J, leaving 12 bases between. CDR3 amino acids: CASSLLSGTGELFF. As DNA, the CDR3 is TGTGCCAGCAGCCTTCTTAGCGGTACCGGGGAGCTGTTTTTT.

Comment on this clone: Other nucleotide sequences from this sample produce the same CDR3. The chain joins TRBV5-1 to TRBJ2-7, with D possibly being TRBD1 (6 bases). The V gene's germline CDR1 is SGHRS and CDR2 YFSETQ. This CDR3 spans 14 amino acids. V was shortened by 4 bases and J by 2 bases, with 13 bases between the two germline ends. The CDR3 DNA sequence: TGCGCCAGCAGCCTTGGGGCAGGGGCCTACGAGCAGTACTTC. Translated: CASSLGAGAYEQYF.

The chain has TRBV5-1 and TRBJ1-5; maybe TRBD1 (6 bases). CDR1 SGHRS and CDR2 YFSETQ come from the germline V gene. The CDR3 loop spans 14 amino acids. V was clipped by 2 bases and J by 8 bases, with 14 bases between them. The CDR3, as DNA: TGCGCCAGCAGCTTACAGGGTAGGGAAGAGCCCCAGCATTTT. Encoded protein: CASSLQGREEPQHF.

This clone was seen a single time. The chain combines TRBV7-7 with TRBJ1-3; 7 nucleotides match TRBD1. V trimming: 5 bases; J trimming: 2 bases; junction bases outside the gene matches: 9. CDR1 and CDR2 from the germline V gene are SSHAT and FNYEAQ (reference sequence). CDR3 length equals 16 residues. For the CDR3, the DNA is TGTGCCAGCAGCCCCCCTGAAGGGGGCCCTGGAAACACCATATATTTT. This sequence encodes CASSPPEGGPGNTIYF.

The chain recombines TRBV19 with TRBJ1-6, with D perhaps matching TRBD1 (5 bases). Trimming shortened V by 4 bases and J by 10 bases, and 17 bases separated the two germline ends. Per germline, CDR1 LNHDA and CDR2 SQIVND (reference sequence). This CDR3 is built from 15 residues. The CDR3 protein is CASSTDLGGGSPLHF. CDR3 sequence (DNA): TGTGCCAGTAGTACCGACCTCGGGGGTGGATCACCCCTCCACTTT.

V and J are TRBV27 and TRBJ2-1, with 11 bases lining up with TRBD2. With 5 bases clipped from V and 0 bases from J, the junction kept 9 bases outside the gene matches. The CDR3 is 18 amino acids. The germline V gene encodes CDR1 MNHEY and CDR2 SMNVEV (reference sequence). CDR3 in DNA: TGTGCCAGCAGTCCGAGACTAGCGGGGACGAGCTCCTACAATGAGCAGTTCTTC. This sequence encodes CASSPRLAGTSSYNEQFF.

This chain links TRBV28 with TRBJ1-2; tentatively, D is TRBD1 (6 bases). V lost 7 bases to trimming and J lost 4 bases, with 16 bases between them. CDR1 is MDHEN, CDR2 SYDVKM, per germline. This CDR3 region has 14 residues. The CDR3 DNA sequence: TGTGCCAGCACCATAGGGAAGGACAGCTATGGCTACACCTTC. Amino acids: CASTIGKDSYGYTF.

For this clone: A much larger clonotype is one base distant, so this may be a read error. In the same sample, other DNA sequences code for this CDR3. The V call is TRBV2, the J call TRBJ2-7; 8 nucleotides agree with TRBD1. This CDR3 has 12 residues. Germline lookup yields CDR1 SNHLY and CDR2 FYNNEI. The ends lost 5 bases at V and 4 bases at J; junction bases unmatched: 1. The CDR3 sequence: CASSRQGYEQYF. As DNA, the CDR3 is TGTGCCAGCAGTCGACAGGGGTACGAGCAGTACTTC.

This clone came up a few times. CDR3 region: CASETGGRNEQFF. The CDR3 nucleotides read TGTGCCAGCGAGACAGGGGGCCGGAATGAGCAGTTCTTC. This rearrangement joins TRBV6-5 to TRBJ2-1; 10 bases fit TRBD1. Looked up from germline, CDR1 is MNHEY and CDR2 is SVGAGI. With V trimmed by 8 bases and J by 7 bases, 5 bases remained unmatched. The length of the CDR3 is 13 residues.

The V call is TRBV27, the J call TRBJ1-1, with D unresolved. V lost 2 bases and J lost 7, with 8 bases in between. The CDR3 is 12 residues long. The germline V gene has CDR1 MNHEY and CDR2 SMNVEV (reference sequence). The CDR3 region has the DNA TGTGCCAGCAGTTTAGCGACGGGTGAAGCTTTCTTT. This translates into CASSLATGEAFF.

The rearrangement links TRBV6-5 to TRBJ1-2; 7 bases agree with TRBD1. J gave up 8 bases and V 2 bases, and 5 bases lay outside the gene matches. Germline assignment: CDR1 MNHEY and CDR2 SVGAGI. The CDR3 is 13 amino acids. Here the CDR3 DNA reads TGTGCCAGCAGTTACGAGGGGGCGAGGGGCTACACCTTC. Amino acids: CASSYEGARGYTF.

V usage is TRBV7-8 and J usage is TRBJ1-5; unclear D gene. Germline V gives CDR1 SGHVS, CDR2 FQNEAQ. V was shortened by 5 bases and J by 1 base, with 9 bases between the two germline ends. CDR3 size: 14 residues. The CDR3 region is CASSRSGSNQPQHF. Written as DNA, the CDR3 is TGTGCCAGCAGCCGATCAGGAAGCAATCAGCCCCAGCATTTT.

The genes are TRBV4-1 and TRBJ1-1; TRBD1 matches at 8 bases. The J segment lost 1 base and the V segment lost 2 bases, leaving 9 bases of the junction unmatched. Germline CDR1 reads MGHRA; CDR2 reads YSYEKL. The CDR3 has 17 residues. The CDR3 nucleotides read TGCGCCAGCAGCCAACGACAGGGGTTGGGTGAGAACACTGAAGCTTTCTTT. Protein: CASSQRQGLGENTEAFF.

The rearrangement uses TRBV7-8 and TRBJ2-7, with D possibly matching TRBD2 (6 bases). CDR1 is SGHVS, CDR2 FQNEAQ, per germline. Trimming took off 2 bases at V and 5 bases at J, with 16 bases between the two ends. The length of the CDR3 is 15 residues. This chain's CDR3 is CASSLRADGGNEQYF. The CDR3 nucleotides read TGTGCCAGCAGCTTAAGGGCTGACGGGGGTAACGAGCAGTACTTC.

The genes are TRBV7-8 and TRBJ1-4, with a tentative D call TRBD1 (5 bases). V lost 1 base and J 6 bases, leaving 9 bases between the germline ends. There are 14 residues in the CDR3. The germline CDR1 and CDR2 sequences are SGHVS and FQNEAQ. The chain's CDR3 is CASSLGQGHEKLFF. CDR3 DNA sequence: TGTGCCAGCAGCTTAGGTCAGGGTCATGAAAAACTGTTTTTT.

The chain employs TRBV27 and TRBJ1-2, with 10 bases fitting TRBD1. The CDR3 has 18 amino acids. The germline gives CDR1 MNHEY, CDR2 SMNVEV (reference sequence). With V trimmed by 3 bases and J by 5 bases, 15 bases remained unmatched. This CDR3 is CASSLSLYSGTGAYGYTF. In DNA, the CDR3 is TGTGCCAGCAGTTTGTCACTTTACTCCGGGACAGGGGCGTATGGCTACACCTTC.

The sample holds one count of this clone. The chain couples TRBV19 to TRBJ1-5; TRBD1 agrees at 8 bases. The trim removed 7 bases at V and 0 bases at J, leaving 17 bases unmatched. The germline gives CDR1 LNHDA, CDR2 SQIVND (reference sequence). This CDR3 has 19 amino acids. CDR3 DNA: TGTGCCAGTACCAGGAGCCAGGGGGCAAGGATAGATAGCAATCAGCCCCAGCATTTT. Translation: CASTRSQGARIDSNQPQHF.

The chain couples TRBV4-3 to TRBJ1-4; D call uncertain. V lost 1 base to trimming and J lost 6 bases, with 12 bases between them. The CDR3 is 15 residues long. From germline, CDR1 is LGHNA and CDR2 YSLEER. CDR3 region: CASSQAASRDEKLFF. In nucleotides, the CDR3 is TGCGCCAGCAGCCAAGCGGCCTCCCGGGATGAAAAACTGTTTTTT.

V and J are TRBV4-2 and TRBJ1-5, with D uncertain. The V gene's germline CDR1 is LGHNA and CDR2 YNFKEQ. This CDR3 region has 16 residues. V lost 0 bases to trimming and J lost 4 bases, with 13 bases between them. CDR3 in DNA: TGTGCCAGCAGCCAAGAGGCCGACTCGGGGAATCAGCCCCAGCATTTT. This gives the protein CASSQEADSGNQPQHF.

This rearrangement joins TRBV3-1 (or the pseudogene TRBV3-2) to TRBJ2-5; 14 positions agree with TRBD2. The V and J ends lost 4 bases and 5 bases, in that order; junction bases with no gene match: 3. CDR1 and CDR2 from the germline V gene are LGHDT and YNNKEL (reference sequence). This CDR3 region has 15 residues. CDR3: CASSLRLAGGETQYF. As DNA, the CDR3 is TGTGCCAGCAGCCTCCGACTAGCGGGGGGGGAGACCCAGTACTTC.

The chain carries TRBV6-4 and TRBJ1-2, with D maybe TRBD1 (6 bases). V lost 8 bases to trimming and J lost 7 bases, with 14 bases between them. The CDR3 spans 12 residues. Germline V CDR1 and CDR2: MRHNA, SNTAGT. DNA of the CDR3: TGTGCCAGCTCGGACAGAGGGATTGGCTACACCTTC. Translated, it gives CASSDRGIGYTF.

The genes are TRBV3-1 (or the pseudogene TRBV3-2) and TRBJ2-5; perhaps TRBD2 as D (6 bases). V was pared by 4 bases and J by 5 bases, with 20 bases between. CDR3 size: 16 residues. The germline V gene encodes CDR1 LGHDT and CDR2 YNNKEL (reference sequence). The CDR3 sequence: CASSPSTRGLGETQYF. DNA for the CDR3: TGTGCCAGCAGCCCCTCGACACGGGGGTTAGGGGAGACCCAGTACTTC.

CDR3 amino acids: CASSDRTSPVTGELFF. CDR3 DNA: TGTGCCAGCAGCGACAGGACCTCCCCGGTGACCGGGGAGCTGTTTTTT. The J gene is TRBJ2-2, the V gene TRBV9, with D possibly TRBD1 on 5 matching bases. Germline V gives CDR1 SGDLS, CDR2 YYNGEE. The CDR3 covers 16 residues. V was clipped by 3 bases and J by 5 bases, with 17 bases between them.

The J gene is TRBJ1-5, the V gene TRBV6-2 or TRBV6-3; TRBD1 matches at 8 bases. The CDR3 consists of 19 residues. V shed 5 bases and J 5 bases; nucleotides not matched to a gene: 20. Looked up from germline, CDR1 is MNHEY and CDR2 is SVGEGT. The CDR3 loop reads CASSRPGQVPPIRHQPQHF. In DNA, the CDR3 is TGTGCCAGCAGTCGTCCGGGACAGGTCCCACCGATTCGCCATCAGCCCCAGCATTTT.